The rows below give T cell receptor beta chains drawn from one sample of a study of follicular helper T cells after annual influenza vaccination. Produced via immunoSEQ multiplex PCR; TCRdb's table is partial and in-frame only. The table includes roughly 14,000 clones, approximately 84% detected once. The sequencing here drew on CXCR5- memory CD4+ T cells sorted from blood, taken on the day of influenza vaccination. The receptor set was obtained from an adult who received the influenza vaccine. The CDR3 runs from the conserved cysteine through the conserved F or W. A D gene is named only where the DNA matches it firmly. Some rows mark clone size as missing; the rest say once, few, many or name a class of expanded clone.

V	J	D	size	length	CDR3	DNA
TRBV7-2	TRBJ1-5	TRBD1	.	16	CASTPGWDRSYQPQHF	TGTGCCAGTACCCCAGGCTGGGACAGATCGTATCAGCCCCAGCATTTT
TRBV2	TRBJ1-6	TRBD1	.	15	CASSQFRDRDSPLHF	TGTGCCAGCAGTCAATTCCGGGACAGGGATTCACCCCTCCACTTT
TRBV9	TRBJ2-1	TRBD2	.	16	CASSRGLAGGLNEQFF	TGTGCCAGCAGCCGGGGGCTAGCGGGGGGTCTCAATGAGCAGTTCTTC
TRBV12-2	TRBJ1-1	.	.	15	CASRLVSHLNTEAFF	TGTGCAAGTCGCTTAGTGAGCCACCTGAACACTGAAGCTTTCTTT
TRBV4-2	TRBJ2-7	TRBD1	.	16	CASSRSKGTGGYEQYF	TGTGCCAGCAGCCGGTCCAAGGGGACAGGGGGGTACGAGCAGTACTTC
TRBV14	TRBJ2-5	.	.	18	CASSLAGYRVSGQETQYF	TGTGCCAGCAGCCTAGCAGGCTATAGGGTCTCGGGCCAAGAGACCCAGTACTTC
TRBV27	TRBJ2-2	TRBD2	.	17	CASRDHASGDLSGELFF	TGTGCCAGCAGGGATCATGCTAGCGGGGACCTGTCAGGGGAGCTGTTTTTT
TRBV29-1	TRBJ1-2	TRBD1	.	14	CSVGTTGLVNGYTF	TGCAGCGTTGGAACGACAGGGCTCGTCAATGGCTACACCTTC
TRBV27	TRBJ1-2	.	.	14	CASSTGEGWRGYTF	TGTGCCAGCAGTACAGGTGAGGGCTGGCGTGGCTACACCTTC
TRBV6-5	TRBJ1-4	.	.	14	CASKWDGISEKLFF	TGTGCCAGCAAGTGGGACGGGATTAGTGAAAAACTGTTTTTT
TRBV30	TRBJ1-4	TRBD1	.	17	CAWSVGDRGRANEKLFF	TGTGCCTGGAGTGTAGGGGACAGGGGGCGAGCTAATGAAAAACTGTTTTTT
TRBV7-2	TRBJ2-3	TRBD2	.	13	CASTGGSRDTQYF	TGTGCCAGCACCGGGGGGAGCCGCGATACGCAGTATTTT
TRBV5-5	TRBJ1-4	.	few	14	CASSLAGVYEKLFF	TGTGCCAGCAGCTTGGCCGGGGTATATGAAAAACTGTTTTTT
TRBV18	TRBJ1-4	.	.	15	CASSPVGATNEKLFF	TGTGCCAGCTCACCCGTGGGGGCAACTAATGAAAAACTGTTTTTT
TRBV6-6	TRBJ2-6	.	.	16	CASSPGRTSGANVLTF	TGTGCCAGCAGTCCAGGCAGGACCTCTGGGGCCAACGTCCTGACTTTC
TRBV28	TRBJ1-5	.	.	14	CASSYGQSNQPQHF	TGTGCCAGCAGCTACGGACAGAGCAATCAGCCCCAGCATTTT
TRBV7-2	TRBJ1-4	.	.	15	CASSERVAVDEKLFF	TGTGCCAGCAGCGAACGGGTGGCGGTCGATGAAAAACTGTTTTTT